This T cell receptor beta chain was identified in a study of circulating CD8 cells and anti-PD-1 response in melanoma. Study-level findings and limits: At M1, fewer than 8% of TRB clonotypes appeared in multiple subsets. Only baseline and M1 samples entered the published repertoire comparisons. Diversity ranked highest in DNEG and lowest in TIGIT subsets.

Using around 14 ng of total RNA, TCR libraries were made with the QIAseq Immune Repertoire TCR panel. TCRdb passed the reads through MiXCR, listing each CDR3 protein once. The sample holds under 1,500 distinct CDR3 sequences; over 9.5% are singletons and the top ten take about 13%. By sample share, this clonotype is large. Its antigen is still unknown. From live CD3+CD8+TCRalphabeta+ cells, four PD-1 and/or TIGIT subsets were sorted. This TCR came from a human donor with melanoma. The material sequenced was CD8+ T cells from PBMCs, taken at baseline or after one month of anti-PD-1 therapy (not recorded which).

The CDR3 DNA follows: TGTGCCAGCAGTTTATCGGGTATCACAGATACGCAGTATTTT. Protein sequence: CASSLSGITDTQYF. The chain employs TRBV27 and TRBJ2-3; the D is unclear. There are 14 residues in the CDR3. Trimming took 0 bases from V and 2 from J, leaving 6 bases between them. CDR1 MNHEY and CDR2 SMNVEV come from the germline V gene (reference sequence).